Here is one T cell receptor (beta chain) with its context. What it recognizes is unknown. The germline CDR1 and CDR2 sequences are GTSNPN and SVGIG (reference sequence). Trimming took off 3 bases at V and 2 bases at J, with 14 bases between the two ends. The CDR3 runs 15 residues. The data derive from a study of beta chain features in type 1 diabetes. On the study more broadly: Examination covered roughly 100,000,000 sorted cells spanning all samples. The study's findings and limits: Shorter templates might be favored by PCR, and equally so in patients and in controls. The study found fewer insertions and more deletions at VDJ junctions in type 1 diabetes patients. Shortening that was moderate but significant affected the TCRB CDR3s of Type 1 diabetes patients in all four CD4+ subsets.

Expressed TCRB transcripts were sequenced, since all the RNA that had been isolated was reverse transcribed. The method was immunoSEQ multiplex PCR; TCRdb's version includes in-frame clones alone and lacks a portion of them. The sample lists hundreds of thousands of clones, 13% occurring once. Cell sorting via CD45RO/CCR7/CD25/CD127/CD95/CD27 was performed to obtain CD4+ naive, central memory, regulatory and stem cell-like memory cells. Sequencing was done on a sample of naive CD4+ T cells from blood. The V and J genes are TRBV30 and TRBJ1-5; D is unresolved. The TCR originated in a man between 18 and 29 years old with type 1 diabetes. The CDR3 DNA follows: TGTGCCTGGAGAAAGGGTGGGTTCGGCAATCAGCCCCAGCATTTT. Translating it yields CAWRKGGFGNQPQHF.